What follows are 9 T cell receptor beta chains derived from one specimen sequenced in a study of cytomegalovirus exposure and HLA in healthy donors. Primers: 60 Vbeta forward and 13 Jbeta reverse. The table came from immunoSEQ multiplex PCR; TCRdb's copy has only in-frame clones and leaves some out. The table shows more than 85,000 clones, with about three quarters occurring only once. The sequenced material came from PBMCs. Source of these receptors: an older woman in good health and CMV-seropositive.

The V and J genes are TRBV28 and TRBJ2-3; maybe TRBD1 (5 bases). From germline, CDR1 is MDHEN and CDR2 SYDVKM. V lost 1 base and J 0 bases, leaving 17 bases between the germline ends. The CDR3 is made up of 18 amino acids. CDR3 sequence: CASSLSPPGWMSTDTQYF. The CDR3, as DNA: TGTGCCAGCAGTTTATCTCCCCCAGGGTGGATGAGCACAGATACGCAGTATTTT. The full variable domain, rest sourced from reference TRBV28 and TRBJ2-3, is DVKVTQSSRYLVKRTGEKVFLECVQDMDHENMFWYRQDPGLGLRLIYFSYDVKMKEKGDIPEGYSVSREKKERFSLILESASTNQTSMYLCASSLSPPGWMSTDTQYFGPGTRLTVL.

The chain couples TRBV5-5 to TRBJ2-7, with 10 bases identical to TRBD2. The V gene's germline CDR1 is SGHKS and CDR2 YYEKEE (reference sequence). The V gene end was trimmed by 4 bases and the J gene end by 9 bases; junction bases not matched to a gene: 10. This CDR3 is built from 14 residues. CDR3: CASSVGLAAGGQYF. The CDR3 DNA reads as TGTGCCAGCAGCGTCGGACTAGCGGCAGGGGGGCAGTACTTC.

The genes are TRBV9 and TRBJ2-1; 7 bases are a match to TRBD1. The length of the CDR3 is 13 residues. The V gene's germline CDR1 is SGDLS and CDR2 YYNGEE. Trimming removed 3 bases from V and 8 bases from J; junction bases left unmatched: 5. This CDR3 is CASSDLTGYEQFF. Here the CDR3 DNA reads TGTGCCAGCAGCGATTTGACAGGGTATGAGCAGTTCTTC.

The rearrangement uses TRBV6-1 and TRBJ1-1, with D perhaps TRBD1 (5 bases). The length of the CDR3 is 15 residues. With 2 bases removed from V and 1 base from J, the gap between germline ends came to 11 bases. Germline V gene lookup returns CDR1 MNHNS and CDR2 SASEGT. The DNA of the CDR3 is TGTGCCAGCAGTGAACGGGGGACGTCGAACACTGAAGCTTTCTTT. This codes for CASSERGTSNTEAFF.

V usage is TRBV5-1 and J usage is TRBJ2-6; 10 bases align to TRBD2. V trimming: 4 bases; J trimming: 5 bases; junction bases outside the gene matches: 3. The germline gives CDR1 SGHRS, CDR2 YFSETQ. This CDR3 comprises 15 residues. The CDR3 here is CASSPAGGRANVLTF. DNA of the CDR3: TGCGCCAGCAGCCCAGCGGGGGGGAGGGCCAACGTCCTGACTTTC.

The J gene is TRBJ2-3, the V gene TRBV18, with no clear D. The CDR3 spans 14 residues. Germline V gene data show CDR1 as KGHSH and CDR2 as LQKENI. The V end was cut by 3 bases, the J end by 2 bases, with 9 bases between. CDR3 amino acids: CASSPLETTDTQYF. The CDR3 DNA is TGTGCCAGCTCACCTCTAGAGACCACAGATACGCAGTATTTT.

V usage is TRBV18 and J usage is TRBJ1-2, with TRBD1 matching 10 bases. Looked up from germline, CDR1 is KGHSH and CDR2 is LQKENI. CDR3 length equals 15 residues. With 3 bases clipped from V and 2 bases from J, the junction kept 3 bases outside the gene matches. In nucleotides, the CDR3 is TGTGCCAGCTCACCCGCGACAGGGGGCAACTATGGCTACACCTTC. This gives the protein CASSPATGGNYGYTF.

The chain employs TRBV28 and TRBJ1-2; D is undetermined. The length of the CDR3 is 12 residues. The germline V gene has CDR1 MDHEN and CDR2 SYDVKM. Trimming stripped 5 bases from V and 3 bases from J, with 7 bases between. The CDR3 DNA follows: TGTGCCAGCAGTCCACTCTACTATGGCTACACCTTC. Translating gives CASSPLYYGYTF.

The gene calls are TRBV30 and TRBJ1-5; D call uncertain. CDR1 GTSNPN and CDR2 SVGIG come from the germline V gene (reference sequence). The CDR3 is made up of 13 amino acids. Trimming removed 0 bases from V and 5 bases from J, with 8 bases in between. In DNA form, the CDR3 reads TGTGCCTGGAGTGTGACGGGGTATCAGCCCCAGCATTTT. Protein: CAWSVTGYQPQHF.